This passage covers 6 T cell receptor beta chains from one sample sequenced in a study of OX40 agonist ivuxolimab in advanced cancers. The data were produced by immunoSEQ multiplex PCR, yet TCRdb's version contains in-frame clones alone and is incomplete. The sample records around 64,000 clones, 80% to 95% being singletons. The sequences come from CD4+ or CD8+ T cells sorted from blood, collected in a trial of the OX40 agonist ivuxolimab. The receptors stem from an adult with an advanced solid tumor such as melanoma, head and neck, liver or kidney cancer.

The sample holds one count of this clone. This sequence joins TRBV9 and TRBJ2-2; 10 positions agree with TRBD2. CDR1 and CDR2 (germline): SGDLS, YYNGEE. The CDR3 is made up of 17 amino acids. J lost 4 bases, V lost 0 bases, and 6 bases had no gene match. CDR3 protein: CASSVGSSGGPTGELFF. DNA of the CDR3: TGTGCCAGCAGCGTAGGATCTAGCGGGGGTCCCACCGGGGAGCTGTTTTTT.

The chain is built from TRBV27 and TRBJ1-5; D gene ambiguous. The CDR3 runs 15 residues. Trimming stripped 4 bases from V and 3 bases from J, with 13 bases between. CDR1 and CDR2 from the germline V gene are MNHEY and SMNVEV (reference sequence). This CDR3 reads CASSSPRHPNQPQHF. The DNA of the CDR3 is TGTGCCAGCAGTTCCCCCCGACACCCCAATCAGCCCCAGCATTTT.

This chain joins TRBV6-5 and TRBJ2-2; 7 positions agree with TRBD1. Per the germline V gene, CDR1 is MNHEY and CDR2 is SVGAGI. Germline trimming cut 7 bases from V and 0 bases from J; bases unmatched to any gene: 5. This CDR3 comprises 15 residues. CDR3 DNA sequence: TGTGCCAGCACGAACAGGGGCGCGAACACCGGGGAGCTGTTTTTT. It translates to CASTNRGANTGELFF.

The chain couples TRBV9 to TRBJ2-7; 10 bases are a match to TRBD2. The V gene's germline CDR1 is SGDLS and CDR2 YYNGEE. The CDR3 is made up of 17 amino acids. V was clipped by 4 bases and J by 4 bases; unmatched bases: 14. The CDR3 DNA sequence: TGTGCCAGCAGCTCGACGCCACGAGCGGGGGGGCCGTACGAGCAGTACTTC. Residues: CASSSTPRAGGPYEQYF.

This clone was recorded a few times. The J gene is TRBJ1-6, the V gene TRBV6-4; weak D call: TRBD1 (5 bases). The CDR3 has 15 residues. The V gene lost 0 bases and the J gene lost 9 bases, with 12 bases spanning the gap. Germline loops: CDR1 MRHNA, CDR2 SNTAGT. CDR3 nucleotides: TGTGCCAGCAGTGACTCGGGGGAGAGTGGTTCACCCCTCCACTTT. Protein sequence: CASSDSGESGSPLHF.

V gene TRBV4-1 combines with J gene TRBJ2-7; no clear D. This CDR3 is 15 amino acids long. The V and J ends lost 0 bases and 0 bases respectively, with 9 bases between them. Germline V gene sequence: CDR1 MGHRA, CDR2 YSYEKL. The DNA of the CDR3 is TGCGCCAGCAGCCAAGATCTTCACAGCTCCTACGAGCAGTACTTC. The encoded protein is CASSQDLHSSYEQYF.